This is a list of T cell receptor beta chains from one sample in a study of blood T cell repertoires in COVID-19. Sequencing was performed with immunoSEQ multiplex PCR; in TCRdb, only in-frame clones are kept and a portion is missing. The sample lists a few hundred thousand clones, approximately 89% occurring once. Source material: peripheral blood. These receptors all stem from a woman aged 55 to 70 with acute or convalescent COVID-19. The CDR3 runs from the conserved cysteine through the conserved F or W. The order of the fields is D gene, clone size, J gene, V gene, CDR3 DNA, CDR3 protein. D genes are given only for firm matches. The size of a clone is reported for some rows only, either as once, few or many, or as a class for expanded clones.

D gene: -
clone size: -
J gene: TRBJ1-2
V gene: TRBV3-1/TRBV3-2
CDR3 DNA: TGTGCCAGCAGCTTTGAGCGAGGCTTCTATGGCTACACCTTC
CDR3 protein: CASSFERGFYGYTF

D gene: TRBD1
clone size: -
J gene: TRBJ1-5
V gene: TRBV10-3
CDR3 DNA: TGTGCCATCAGTGTTGACAGGGGGCCCCAGCCCCAGCATTTT
CDR3 protein: CAISVDRGPQPQHF

D gene: -
clone size: -
J gene: TRBJ2-7
V gene: TRBV2
CDR3 DNA: TGTGCCAGCACTCCCACGGACTGGTTCGACGAGCAGTACTTC
CDR3 protein: CASTPTDWFDEQYF

D gene: TRBD2
clone size: once
J gene: TRBJ2-3
V gene: TRBV28
CDR3 DNA: TGTGCCATATCGGGACTACCCACGGATACGCAGTATTTT
CDR3 protein: CAISGLPTDTQYF

D gene: -
clone size: -
J gene: TRBJ2-1
V gene: TRBV7-7
CDR3 DNA: TGTGCCAGCAGCTTAGAAAGGGGCAATGAGCAGTTCTTC
CDR3 protein: CASSLERGNEQFF

D gene: TRBD2
clone size: -
J gene: TRBJ2-2
V gene: TRBV7-3
CDR3 DNA: TGTGCCAGCAGCCCCAGGGGGGGACTAGCGCTGGCCGGGGAGCTGTTTTTT
CDR3 protein: CASSPRGGLALAGELFF

D gene: -
clone size: few
J gene: TRBJ1-2
V gene: TRBV6-4
CDR3 DNA: TGTGCCACCCACTCCGGAGGCTATGGCTACACCTTC
CDR3 protein: CATHSGGYGYTF

D gene: -
clone size: few
J gene: TRBJ1-6
V gene: TRBV11-2
CDR3 DNA: TGTGCCAGCAGCTTAGAATTGGCGGCCTATGTATCACCCCTCCACTTT
CDR3 protein: CASSLELAAYVSPLHF

D gene: -
clone size: once
J gene: TRBJ2-3
V gene: TRBV6-5
CDR3 DNA: TGTGCCGGCCGGGAGTCGGGCACAGATACGCAGTATTTT
CDR3 protein: CAGRESGTDTQYF

D gene: TRBD1
clone size: -
J gene: TRBJ1-1
V gene: TRBV6-4
CDR3 DNA: TGTGCCAGCAGCCCTGACAGGGGAGCGAACACTGAAGCTTTCTTT
CDR3 protein: CASSPDRGANTEAFF

D gene: -
clone size: -
J gene: TRBJ1-6
V gene: TRBV5-1
CDR3 DNA: TGCGCCAGCAGTGTAACGATCCCCGCGGGGCGCGGTAATTCACCCCTCCACTTT
CDR3 protein: CASSVTIPAGRGNSPLHF

D gene: -
clone size: once
J gene: TRBJ1-4
V gene: TRBV18
CDR3 DNA: TGTGCCAGCTCACCAAGCGAAAAACTGTTTTTT
CDR3 protein: CASSPSEKLFF

D gene: -
clone size: once
J gene: TRBJ2-2
V gene: TRBV10-3
CDR3 DNA: TGTGCCACACTACAGGTTACGAACACCGGGGAGCTGTTTTTT
CDR3 protein: CATLQVTNTGELFF

D gene: -
clone size: -
J gene: TRBJ1-1
V gene: TRBV28
CDR3 DNA: TGTGCCAGCAGTTTGAACAGGGTGGGGAAGACTGAAGCTTTCTTT
CDR3 protein: CASSLNRVGKTEAFF

D gene: TRBD2
clone size: -
J gene: TRBJ2-7
V gene: TRBV5-4
CDR3 DNA: TGTGCCAGCAGCCCCATAGCGGGGGGGACGGACGAGCAGTACTTC
CDR3 protein: CASSPIAGGTDEQYF

D gene: TRBD1
clone size: -
J gene: TRBJ1-5
V gene: TRBV15
CDR3 DNA: TGTGCCACCAGCAGGGACAGGGGACAAGGGCAGCCCCAGCATTTT
CDR3 protein: CATSRDRGQGQPQHF

D gene: TRBD1
clone size: -
J gene: TRBJ1-1
V gene: TRBV10-3
CDR3 DNA: TGTGCCATCAGTGAAAGACAGGGGGAGAACACTGAAGCTTTCTTT
CDR3 protein: CAISERQGENTEAFF

D gene: TRBD1
clone size: -
J gene: TRBJ1-1
V gene: TRBV30
CDR3 DNA: TGTGCCTGGAGCCGGGACAGGGGGAACACTGAAGCTTTCTTT
CDR3 protein: CAWSRDRGNTEAFF

D gene: -
clone size: -
J gene: TRBJ1-3
V gene: TRBV27
CDR3 DNA: TGTGCCAGCAGTTTAAGGGGACTGGTTGGAAACACCATATATTTT
CDR3 protein: CASSLRGLVGNTIYF

D gene: TRBD2
clone size: -
J gene: TRBJ2-7
V gene: TRBV7-3
CDR3 DNA: TGTGCCAGCAGCCCACGGGAGGGCCGCGAGCAGTACTTC
CDR3 protein: CASSPREGREQYF

D gene: -
clone size: -
J gene: TRBJ1-1
V gene: TRBV14
CDR3 DNA: TGTGCCAGCAGCCAAGAAGGGAGAGGGACTGAAGCTTTCTTT
CDR3 protein: CASSQEGRGTEAFF

D gene: -
clone size: once
J gene: TRBJ1-1
V gene: TRBV6-5
CDR3 DNA: TGTGCCAGCAGGGGGGGGCCGGCCACTGAAGCTTTCTTT
CDR3 protein: CASRGGPATEAFF

D gene: TRBD1
clone size: once
J gene: TRBJ1-4
V gene: TRBV24-1
CDR3 DNA: TGTGCCACCAGTGAACCCCGTGGACAGGGGGACGGTGAAAAACTGTTTTTT
CDR3 protein: CATSEPRGQGDGEKLFF

D gene: -
clone size: once
J gene: TRBJ1-5
V gene: TRBV19
CDR3 DNA: TGTGCCAGTAGCACAGACAGCTATAGCAATCAGCCCCAGCATTTT
CDR3 protein: CASSTDSYSNQPQHF

D gene: -
clone size: -
J gene: TRBJ1-5
V gene: TRBV6-2/TRBV6-3
CDR3 DNA: TGTGCCAGCAGCTGGGACGAGCGGGGCGTTAGGCTAGGCAATCAGCCCCAGCATTTT
CDR3 protein: CASSWDERGVRLGNQPQHF

D gene: -
clone size: -
J gene: TRBJ1-6
V gene: TRBV6-1
CDR3 DNA: TGTGCCAGCAGTGATCCTGGCAGTTCACCCCTCCACTTT
CDR3 protein: CASSDPGSSPLHF

D gene: TRBD1
clone size: -
J gene: TRBJ2-7
V gene: TRBV27
CDR3 DNA: TGTGCCAGCAGTTTTGTGGGACAGGGTTCCTACGAGCAGTACTTC
CDR3 protein: CASSFVGQGSYEQYF

D gene: -
clone size: -
J gene: TRBJ2-2
V gene: TRBV9
CDR3 DNA: TGTGCCAGCAGCGTAGCGAGTAGCCGTAACACCGGGGAGCTGTTTTTT
CDR3 protein: CASSVASSRNTGELFF

D gene: -
clone size: few
J gene: TRBJ1-4
V gene: TRBV4-1
CDR3 DNA: TGCGCCAGCAGCCACCCAGCGGACTCGGCGGCAACTAATGAAAAACTGTTTTTT
CDR3 protein: CASSHPADSAATNEKLFF

D gene: TRBD2
clone size: -
J gene: TRBJ2-1
V gene: TRBV6-4
CDR3 DNA: TGTGCCAGCAGTGCGAGCGGGAGGGCACGGAATGAGCAGTTCTTC
CDR3 protein: CASSASGRARNEQFF

D gene: -
clone size: -
J gene: TRBJ2-7
V gene: TRBV7-2
CDR3 DNA: TGTGCCAGCAGCTCTCGACAGACCTACGAGCAGTACTTC
CDR3 protein: CASSSRQTYEQYF

D gene: TRBD1
clone size: -
J gene: TRBJ2-1
V gene: TRBV29-1
CDR3 DNA: TGCAGCGTTGCACAGGGGAATGAGCAGTTCTTC
CDR3 protein: CSVAQGNEQFF

D gene: -
clone size: few
J gene: TRBJ2-7
V gene: TRBV7-9
CDR3 DNA: TGTGCCAGCAGCCATTCAGGGGACGAGCAGTACTTC
CDR3 protein: CASSHSGDEQYF

D gene: -
clone size: -
J gene: TRBJ1-1
V gene: TRBV4-3
CDR3 DNA: TGCGCCAGCAGCCAAGATGTTTCAGGAGGGACTGAAGCTTTCTTT
CDR3 protein: CASSQDVSGGTEAFF

D gene: TRBD2
clone size: -
J gene: TRBJ2-1
V gene: TRBV7-8
CDR3 DNA: TGTGCCAGCAGCTTAGTAAAGCGGGGGGGCCTAGATGAGCAGTTCTTC
CDR3 protein: CASSLVKRGGLDEQFF

D gene: -
clone size: once
J gene: TRBJ2-7
V gene: TRBV7-2
CDR3 DNA: TGTGCCAGCAGCTCCAGGGACTCCGGAGAGCAGTACTTC
CDR3 protein: CASSSRDSGEQYF

D gene: -
clone size: -
J gene: TRBJ1-2
V gene: TRBV2
CDR3 DNA: TGTGCCAGCCCACGGGGTGATCTCGTTGGCTACACCTTC
CDR3 protein: CASPRGDLVGYTF

D gene: -
clone size: few
J gene: TRBJ2-7
V gene: TRBV4-2
CDR3 DNA: TGTGCCAGCAGCCAAGATGTACAGGGCGAGCAGTACTTC
CDR3 protein: CASSQDVQGEQYF

D gene: -
clone size: -
J gene: TRBJ1-1
V gene: TRBV28
CDR3 DNA: TGTGCCAGCAGTCCCACAGGGTTGGGCACTGAAGCTTTCTTT
CDR3 protein: CASSPTGLGTEAFF

D gene: -
clone size: -
J gene: TRBJ2-5
V gene: TRBV4-1
CDR3 DNA: TGCGCCAGCAGCCAAGATCCCAGGGCAGAGACCCAGTACTTC
CDR3 protein: CASSQDPRAETQYF

D gene: -
clone size: -
J gene: TRBJ2-7
V gene: TRBV2
CDR3 DNA: TGTGCCAGCAGTTTTCCGCTAGAGCGGCCAGACTACGAGCAGTACTTC
CDR3 protein: CASSFPLERPDYEQYF

D gene: -
clone size: once
J gene: TRBJ2-7
V gene: TRBV5-4
CDR3 DNA: TGTGCCAGCAGCTTGGACAGGTACGAGCAGTACTTC
CDR3 protein: CASSLDRYEQYF

D gene: TRBD1
clone size: -
J gene: TRBJ1-5
V gene: TRBV2
CDR3 DNA: TGTGCCAGCAGGGACAGGGGAGGCAATCAGCCCCAGCATTTT
CDR3 protein: CASRDRGGNQPQHF

D gene: TRBD1
clone size: -
J gene: TRBJ1-4
V gene: TRBV2
CDR3 DNA: TGTGCCAGCAGTGAAGCGGACAGGGGAAATGAAAAACTGTTTTTT
CDR3 protein: CASSEADRGNEKLFF

D gene: TRBD2
clone size: -
J gene: TRBJ2-1
V gene: TRBV28
CDR3 DNA: TGTGCCAGCAACCTTCCCACACTAGCGGAGAACAATGAGCAGTTCTTC
CDR3 protein: CASNLPTLAENNEQFF

D gene: TRBD2
clone size: -
J gene: TRBJ2-1
V gene: TRBV5-1
CDR3 DNA: TGCGCCAGCAGCGAAACTAGCGGGAGGGGTTACAATGAGCAGTTCTTC
CDR3 protein: CASSETSGRGYNEQFF

D gene: -
clone size: -
J gene: TRBJ1-5
V gene: TRBV28
CDR3 DNA: TGTGCCAGCAGTCCTCCATTCGGACAGCGCAATCAGCCCCAGCATTTT
CDR3 protein: CASSPPFGQRNQPQHF

D gene: TRBD1
clone size: -
J gene: TRBJ1-5
V gene: TRBV28
CDR3 DNA: TGTGCCAGCAGCTTCTCAGGGGGCGCAGGATATAGCAATCAGCCCCAGCATTTT
CDR3 protein: CASSFSGGAGYSNQPQHF

D gene: TRBD1
clone size: -
J gene: TRBJ2-3
V gene: TRBV7-6
CDR3 DNA: TGTGCCAGCAGTATCACAGGGGCTAGCACAGATACGCAGTATTTT
CDR3 protein: CASSITGASTDTQYF

D gene: -
clone size: -
J gene: TRBJ1-2
V gene: TRBV5-1
CDR3 DNA: TGCGCCAGCAGCCAATCAGGGTTCTATGGCTACACCTTC
CDR3 protein: CASSQSGFYGYTF

D gene: -
clone size: -
J gene: TRBJ1-5
V gene: TRBV7-2
CDR3 DNA: TGTGCCAGCAGCCAGGTGGGGGCCGGCAATCAGCCCCAGCATTTT
CDR3 protein: CASSQVGAGNQPQHF

D gene: -
clone size: -
J gene: TRBJ1-2
V gene: TRBV4-2
CDR3 DNA: TGTGCCAGCAGCCAAACCGGGGTTGTAATCTATGGCTACACCTTC
CDR3 protein: CASSQTGVVIYGYTF

D gene: -
clone size: -
J gene: TRBJ1-1
V gene: TRBV6-5
CDR3 DNA: TGTGCCAGCAGTTACTCTCAGGGGCGCCGGACTGAAGCTTTCTTT
CDR3 protein: CASSYSQGRRTEAFF

D gene: -
clone size: -
J gene: TRBJ2-5
V gene: TRBV7-2
CDR3 DNA: TGTGCCAGCAGCGGACAACAGGGTTTAAAGACCCAGTACTTC
CDR3 protein: CASSGQQGLKTQYF